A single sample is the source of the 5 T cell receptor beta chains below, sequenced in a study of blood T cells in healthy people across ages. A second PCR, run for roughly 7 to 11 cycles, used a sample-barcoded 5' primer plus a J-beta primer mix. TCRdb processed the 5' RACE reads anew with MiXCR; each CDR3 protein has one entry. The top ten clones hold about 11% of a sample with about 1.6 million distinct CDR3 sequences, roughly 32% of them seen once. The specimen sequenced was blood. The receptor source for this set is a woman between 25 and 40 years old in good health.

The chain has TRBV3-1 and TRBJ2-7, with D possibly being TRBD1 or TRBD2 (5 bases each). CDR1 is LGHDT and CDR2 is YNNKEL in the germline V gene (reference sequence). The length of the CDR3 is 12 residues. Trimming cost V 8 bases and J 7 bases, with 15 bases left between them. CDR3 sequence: CASGDGVLEQYF. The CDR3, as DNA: TGTGCCAGCGGGGACGGGGTTTTGGAGCAGTACTTC.

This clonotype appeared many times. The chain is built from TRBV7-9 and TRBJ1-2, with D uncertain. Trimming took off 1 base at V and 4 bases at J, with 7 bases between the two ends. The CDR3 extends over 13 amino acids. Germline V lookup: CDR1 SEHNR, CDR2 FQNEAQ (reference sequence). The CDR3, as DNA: TGTGCCAGCAGCTTAGAGTTCGGCTATGGCTACACCTTC. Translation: CASSLEFGYGYTF.

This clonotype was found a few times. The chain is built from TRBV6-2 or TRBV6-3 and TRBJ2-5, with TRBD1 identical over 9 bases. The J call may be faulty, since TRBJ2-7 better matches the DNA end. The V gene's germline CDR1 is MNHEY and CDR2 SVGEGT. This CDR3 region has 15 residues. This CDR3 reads CASSSQDRGGYEQYF. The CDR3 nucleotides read TGTGCCAGCAGTTCTCAGGACAGGGGCGGCTACGAGCAGTACTTC.

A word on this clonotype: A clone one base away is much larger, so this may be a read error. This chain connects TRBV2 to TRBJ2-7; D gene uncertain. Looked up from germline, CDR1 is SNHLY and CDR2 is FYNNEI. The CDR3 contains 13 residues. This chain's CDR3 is CASREALVYEQYF. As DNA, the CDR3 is TGTGCCAGCAGGGAAGCTCTGGTTTACGAGCAGTACTTC.

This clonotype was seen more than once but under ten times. The CDR3 DNA reads as TGCGCCAGCAGCCAGGACTCGACAGGGTACTATGGCTACACCTTC. This sequence encodes CASSQDSTGYYGYTF. The gene calls are TRBV4-1 and TRBJ1-2; TRBD1 agrees at 7 bases. CDR3 length equals 15 residues. Germline CDR1 reads MGHRA; CDR2 reads YSYEKL. J was trimmed by 3 bases and V by 3 bases; bases with no gene match: 7.